These 5 T cell receptor beta chains were sequenced from one sample in a study of cytomegalovirus exposure and HLA in healthy donors. A multiplex PCR was run with 60 Vbeta primers and 13 Jbeta primers. Profiling relied on immunoSEQ multiplex PCR, and the TCRdb table lists in-frame clones only, not all of them. The sample lists approximately 120,000 clones, about 75% occurring once. The specimen was PBMCs. These receptors were taken from a woman aged 40 to 55 in good health and CMV-seropositive.

CDR3 sequence (DNA): TGCGCCAGCAGCTCTACCCGGGACAGGGGGAGGTCCCTCCACTTT. Translating it yields CASSSTRDRGRSLHF. The J gene is TRBJ1-6, the V gene TRBV5-1; TRBD1 matches 11 bases. The V gene end was trimmed by 3 bases and the J gene end by 14 bases; junction bases not matched to a gene: 10. Germline loops: CDR1 SGHRS, CDR2 YFSETQ. This CDR3 contains 15 residues.

Here the CDR3 DNA reads TGTGCCAGCAGTCCTACAGCTCGCTATGGCTACACCTTC. Protein sequence: CASSPTARYGYTF. This rearrangement joins TRBV6-1 to TRBJ1-2, with D unresolved. This CDR3 has 13 residues. In germline, CDR1 is MNHNS, CDR2 SASEGT. V gave up 5 bases and J gave up 4 bases, with 11 bases separating them.

The chain uses TRBV19 and TRBJ1-6, with unresolved D. Deletions cut 6 bases from V and 0 bases from J, with 9 bases between. Germline V gives CDR1 LNHDA, CDR2 SQIVND (reference sequence). The CDR3 sequence is 15 residues long. The CDR3 protein is CASRGGSSYNSPLHF. The CDR3 DNA is TGTGCCAGTAGGGGAGGGAGCTCCTATAATTCACCCCTCCACTTT.

This sequence joins TRBV27 and TRBJ2-2; 10 bases fit TRBD2. This CDR3 has 17 amino acids. Trimming took 5 bases from V and 1 from J; bases not matched to a gene: 7. Germline V gives CDR1 MNHEY, CDR2 SMNVEV (reference sequence). CDR3 sequence reads: CASSLRASGGNTGELFF. CDR3 in DNA: TGTGCCAGCAGTCTCCGGGCTAGCGGGGGGAACACCGGGGAGCTGTTTTTT.

This clone was seen just once. The chain is built from TRBV6-5 and TRBJ1-2; D not resolved. This CDR3 has 14 residues. The V end was cut by 6 bases, the J end by 4 bases, with 15 bases between. Per germline, CDR1 MNHEY and CDR2 SVGAGI. In nucleotides, the CDR3 is TGTGCCAGCAGGGGAGACATAGCATTCTATGGCTACACCTTC. Protein sequence: CASRGDIAFYGYTF.